These 7 T cell receptor beta chains came from one sample sequenced in a study of shared clonotypes between healthy human individuals. The protocol was immunoSEQ multiplex PCR, while the TCRdb copy is restricted to in-frame clones and leaves out a portion. The data show millions of clones, roughly 95% seen once. Positively selected for CCR7, the CD45RO-negative cells used as naive CD8 cells excluded terminally differentiated effector memory CD45RA+ cells. What was sequenced was naive CD8+ T cells sorted from blood. These receptors came from a man younger than 35 in good health.

V is TRBV27 and J is TRBJ2-2, with 9 bases lining up with TRBD1. This CDR3 spans 17 amino acids. The germline gives CDR1 MNHEY, CDR2 SMNVEV (reference sequence). The junction had 10 bases not matched to a gene; V was cut back by 3 bases and J by 5 bases. CDR3 amino acids: CASSFPQTGGRTGELFF. The CDR3 nucleotides read TGTGCCAGCAGTTTCCCCCAGACAGGGGGAAGGACCGGGGAGCTGTTTTTT.

The gene calls are TRBV6-5 and TRBJ2-5; 7 bases align to TRBD1. The J call may be incorrect, as the DNA end agrees better with TRBJ2-7. Germline V lookup: CDR1 MNHEY, CDR2 SVGAGI. CDR3 length equals 13 residues. The CDR3 nucleotides read TGTGCCAGCAGTTACCGGGACAGCTACGAGCAGTACTTC. Its protein product is CASSYRDSYEQYF.

J is TRBJ2-7 and V is TRBV4-1; D perhaps matches TRBD1 (5 bases). CDR1 is MGHRA, CDR2 YSYEKL, per germline. CDR3 size: 15 residues. The V end was cut by 0 bases, the J end by 4 bases, with 13 bases between. CDR3 sequence (DNA): TGCGCCAGCAGCCAAGAGGTGCAGGGCTATTACGAGCAGTACTTC. Its translation is CASSQEVQGYYEQYF.

This sequence joins TRBV2 and TRBJ1-2, with no clear D. The CDR3 consists of 11 residues. The ends were cut back, 6 bases at V and 3 bases at J, with 5 bases in the middle. The germline V gene encodes CDR1 SNHLY and CDR2 FYNNEI. The CDR3 loop is CASRVDYGYTF. The DNA of the CDR3 is TGTGCCAGCAGGGTGGACTATGGCTACACCTTC.

The chain links TRBV5-5 to TRBJ2-7; 8 bases align to TRBD1. The CDR3 is 14 amino acids. Trimming cost V 3 bases and J 5 bases; bases outside gene matches: 7. CDR1 is SGHKS, CDR2 YYEKEE, per germline (reference sequence). The CDR3 bases are TGTGCCAGCAGCTGGACAGGGTTGTCCAACGAGCAGTACTTC. The encoded protein is CASSWTGLSNEQYF.

Concerning this clone: The identical CDR3 is also encoded by other nucleotide sequences in the sample. This chain links TRBV11-2 with TRBJ2-7; a possible D gene is TRBD1 (5 bases). The germline V gene encodes CDR1 SGHAT and CDR2 FQNNGV. This CDR3 is 14 amino acids long. Trimming removed 1 base at V and 3 bases at J, with 10 bases between. Here the CDR3 DNA reads TGTGCCAGCAGCTTAGGCACAGGAAACTACGAGCAGTACTTC. Amino acid sequence: CASSLGTGNYEQYF. Combining the CDR3 with reference TRBV11-2 and TRBJ2-7 gives the whole variable domain EAGVAQSPRYKIIEKRQSVAFWCNPISGHATLYWYQQILGQGPKLLIQFQNNGVVDDSQLPKDRFSAERLKGVDSTLKIQPAKLEDSAVYLCASSLGTGNYEQYFGPGTRLTVT.

On this clone itself: At the DNA level, this CDR3 is encoded by other sequences in the same sample as well. V and J are TRBV4-1 and TRBJ2-7, with 8 bases fitting TRBD1. Germline lookup yields CDR1 MGHRA and CDR2 YSYEKL. The CDR3 has 13 amino acids. Unmatched junction bases numbered 8, after V lost 11 bases and J lost 2 bases. The CDR3 is CASSPGQAYEQYF. The CDR3 bases are TGCGCCTCCTCTCCGGGACAGGCCTACGAGCAGTACTTC.